Described below is a single T cell receptor beta chain sequence and its context. Its specificity is unknown. Primers for the PCR totalled 60 Vbeta and 13 Jbeta. Per the study methods: Among the unique TCR beta chains that a later analysis counted, about 79 million in all, 10 million to 13 million were shared. Repertoires were generated with immunoSEQ multiplex PCR, while TCRdb's copy carries only in-frame clones and drops some. The V and J calls and the clone size are those of that table, but D and trimming were determined from the DNA. Counted here are roughly 90,000 clones, approximately 90% occurring once; the ten biggest clones make up about 2.3%. The data were obtained in a study of cytomegalovirus exposure and HLA in healthy donors. Points from the study as a whole: Most TCR beta V segments were productive about 90% or about 30% of the time in an earlier analysis.

The germline gives CDR1 LGHNA, CDR2 YNFKEQ. The CDR3 consists of 14 residues. The V gene lost 2 bases and the J gene lost 7 bases, with 12 bases spanning the gap. Unrecorded immune exposures were likely, despite nominal health at sampling. The sequencing sample was made of PBMCs. The chain uses TRBV4-2 and TRBJ2-1; D perhaps matches TRBD2 (5 bases). This receptor was identified in a man between 18 and 29 years old in good health and CMV-seronegative. CDR3 protein: CASSQLNRGNEQFF. Here the CDR3 DNA reads TGTGCCAGCAGCCAATTAAACCGGGGAAATGAGCAGTTCTTC.